This TCR beta chain was obtained from a study of tumor-infiltrating lymphocytes in primary liver carcinoma. The overall study: About 3.65 to 7.5 million productive TCRbeta reads were obtained from the samples, with similar numbers across tissue types. Study conclusions and caveats: Blood fell significantly below tumors in its top-250-clone fraction (p = 0.039).

Germline V CDR1 and CDR2: SGHVS, FQNEAQ. The CDR3 has 17 residues. Co-extracting RNA and DNA was done with about 17-31 mg of unsorted bulk tissue as input. About this clonotype: The antigen is unknown. A junction end diverges from the germline sequence, so it may reflect a read error.

Total RNA (approximately 450 ng) served as template for TCR beta cDNA synthesis primed by a constant-region primer. Three nested multiplex PCR rounds, a slightly modified ARM-PCR, produced the libraries for TCR beta. Primers for the first two PCR rounds were TRBV1-TRBV30 forward primers and a C-beta reverse primer (around 11 cycles per round). TCRdb processed the multiplex PCR reads anew with MiXCR; each CDR3 protein has one entry. The repertoire holds about 96,000 distinct CDR3 sequences, with around 68% as singletons. Material: tumor-adjacent normal liver tissue. The TCR originated in a man aged 35 to 55 with primary liver carcinoma and hepatitis B virus infection. J is TRBJ2-3 and V is TRBV7-8; the match to TRBD2 covers 10 bases. Here the CDR3 DNA reads TGTGCCAGCAGTTTAGTCCAAGCGGGAGGGCCACGTGATACGCGGTATTTT. Encoded protein: CASSLVQAGGPRDTRYF.